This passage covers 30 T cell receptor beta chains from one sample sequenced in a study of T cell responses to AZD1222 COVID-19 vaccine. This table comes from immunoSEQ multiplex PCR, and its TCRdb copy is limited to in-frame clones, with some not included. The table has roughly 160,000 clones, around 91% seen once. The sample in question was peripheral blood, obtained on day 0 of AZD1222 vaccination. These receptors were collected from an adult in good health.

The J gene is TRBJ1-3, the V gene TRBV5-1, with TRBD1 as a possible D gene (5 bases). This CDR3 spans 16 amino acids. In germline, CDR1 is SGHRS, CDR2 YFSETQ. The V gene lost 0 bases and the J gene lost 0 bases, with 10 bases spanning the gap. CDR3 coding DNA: TGCGCCAGCAGCTTGGCGGGCAGGGTCTCTGGAAACACCATATATTTT. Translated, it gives CASSLAGRVSGNTIYF.

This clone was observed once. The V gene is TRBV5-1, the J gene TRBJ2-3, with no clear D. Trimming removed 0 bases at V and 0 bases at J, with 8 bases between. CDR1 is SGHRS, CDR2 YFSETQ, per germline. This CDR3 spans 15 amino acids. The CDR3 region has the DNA TGCGCCAGCAGCTTGGTGGGTCGGAGCACAGATACGCAGTATTTT. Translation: CASSLVGRSTDTQYF.

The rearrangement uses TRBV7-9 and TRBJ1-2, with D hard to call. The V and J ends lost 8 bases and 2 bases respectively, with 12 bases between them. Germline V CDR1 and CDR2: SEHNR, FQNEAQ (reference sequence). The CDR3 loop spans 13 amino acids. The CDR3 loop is CASSVGGNYGYTF. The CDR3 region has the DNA TGTGCCAGCTCGGTGGGAGGGAACTATGGCTACACCTTC.

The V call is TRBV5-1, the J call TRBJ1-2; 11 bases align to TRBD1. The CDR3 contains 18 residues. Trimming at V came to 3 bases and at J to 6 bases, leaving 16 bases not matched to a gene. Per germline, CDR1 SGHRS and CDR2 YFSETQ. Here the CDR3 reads CASSSIGQGAHGDDGYTF. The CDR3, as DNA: TGCGCCAGCAGCTCGATAGGACAGGGGGCGCATGGGGATGATGGCTACACCTTC.

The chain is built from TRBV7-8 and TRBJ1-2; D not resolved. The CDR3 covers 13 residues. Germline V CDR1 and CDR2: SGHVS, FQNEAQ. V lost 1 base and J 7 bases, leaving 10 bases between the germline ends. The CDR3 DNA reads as TGTGCCAGCAGCTTAGTAAACACGGGTGGCTACACCTTC. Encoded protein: CASSLVNTGGYTF.

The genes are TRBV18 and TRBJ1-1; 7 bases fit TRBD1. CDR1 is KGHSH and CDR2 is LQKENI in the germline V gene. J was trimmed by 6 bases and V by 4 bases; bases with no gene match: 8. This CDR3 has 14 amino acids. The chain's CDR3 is CASSQTDREAEAFF. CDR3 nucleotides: TGTGCCAGCTCACAAACAGACAGGGAAGCTGAAGCTTTCTTT.

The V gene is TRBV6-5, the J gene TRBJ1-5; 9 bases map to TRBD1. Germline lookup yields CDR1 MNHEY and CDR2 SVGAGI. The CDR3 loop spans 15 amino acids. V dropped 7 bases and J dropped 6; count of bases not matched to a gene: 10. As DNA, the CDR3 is TGTGCCAGCAATGCCGGGACAGGGCTAGCTCAGCCCCAGCATTTT. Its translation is CASNAGTGLAQPQHF.

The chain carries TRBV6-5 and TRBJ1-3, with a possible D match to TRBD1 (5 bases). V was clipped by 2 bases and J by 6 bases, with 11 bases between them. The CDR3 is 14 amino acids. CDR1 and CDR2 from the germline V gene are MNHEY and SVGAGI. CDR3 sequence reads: CASSYQGLENTIYF. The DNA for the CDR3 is TGTGCCAGCAGTTACCAGGGATTAGAAAACACCATATATTTT.

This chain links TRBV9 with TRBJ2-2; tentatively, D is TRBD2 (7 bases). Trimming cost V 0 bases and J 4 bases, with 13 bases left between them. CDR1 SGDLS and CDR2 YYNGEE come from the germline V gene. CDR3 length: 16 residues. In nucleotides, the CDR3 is TGTGCCAGCAGCGTAGCAACGGGGGGCGGCACCGGGGAGCTGTTTTTT. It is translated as CASSVATGGGTGELFF.

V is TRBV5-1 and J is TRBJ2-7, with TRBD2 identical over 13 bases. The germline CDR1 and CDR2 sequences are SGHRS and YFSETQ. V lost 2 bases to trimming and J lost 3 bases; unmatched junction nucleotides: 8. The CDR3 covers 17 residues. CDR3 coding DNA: TGCGCCAGCAGCTTCGGACTAGCGGGGGAACTCAGCTACGAGCAGTACTTC. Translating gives CASSFGLAGELSYEQYF. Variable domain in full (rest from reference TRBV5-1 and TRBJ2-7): KAGVTQTPRYLIKTRGQQVTLSCSPISGHRSVSWYQQTPGQGLQFLFEYFSETQRNKGNFPGRFSGRQFSNSRSEMNVSTLELGDSALYLCASSFGLAGELSYEQYFGPGTRLTVT.

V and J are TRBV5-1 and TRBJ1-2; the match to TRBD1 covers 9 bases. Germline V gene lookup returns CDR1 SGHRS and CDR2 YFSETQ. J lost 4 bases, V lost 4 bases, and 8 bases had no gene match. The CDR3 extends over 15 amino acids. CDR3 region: CASSPRDRVAYGYTF. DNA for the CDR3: TGCGCCAGCAGCCCCCGGGACAGGGTGGCCTATGGCTACACCTTC.

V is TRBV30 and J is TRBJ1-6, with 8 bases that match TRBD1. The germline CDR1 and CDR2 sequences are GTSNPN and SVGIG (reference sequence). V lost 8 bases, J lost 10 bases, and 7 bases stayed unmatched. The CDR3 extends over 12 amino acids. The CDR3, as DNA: TGTGCCACTCGGACAGGGCCGTCACCCCTCCACTTT. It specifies CATRTGPSPLHF.

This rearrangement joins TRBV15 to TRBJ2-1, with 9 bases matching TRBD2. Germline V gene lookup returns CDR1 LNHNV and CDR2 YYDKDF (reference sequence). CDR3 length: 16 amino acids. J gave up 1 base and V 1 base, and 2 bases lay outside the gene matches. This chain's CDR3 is CATSRASGGSYNEQFF. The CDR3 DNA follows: TGTGCCACCAGCAGAGCAAGCGGGGGGTCCTACAATGAGCAGTTCTTC.

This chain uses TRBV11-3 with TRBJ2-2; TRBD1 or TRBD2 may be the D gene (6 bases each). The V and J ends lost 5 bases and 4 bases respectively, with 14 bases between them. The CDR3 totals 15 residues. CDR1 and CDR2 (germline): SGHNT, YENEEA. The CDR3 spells CASSLRGGGTGELFF. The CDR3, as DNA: TGTGCCAGCAGCCTAAGAGGAGGGGGCACCGGGGAGCTGTTTTTT.

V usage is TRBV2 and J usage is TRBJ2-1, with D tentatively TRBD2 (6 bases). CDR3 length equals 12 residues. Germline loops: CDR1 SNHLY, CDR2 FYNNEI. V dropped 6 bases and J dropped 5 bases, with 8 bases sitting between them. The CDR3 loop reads CASRGLDNEQFF. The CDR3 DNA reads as TGTGCCAGCAGGGGACTGGACAATGAGCAGTTCTTC.

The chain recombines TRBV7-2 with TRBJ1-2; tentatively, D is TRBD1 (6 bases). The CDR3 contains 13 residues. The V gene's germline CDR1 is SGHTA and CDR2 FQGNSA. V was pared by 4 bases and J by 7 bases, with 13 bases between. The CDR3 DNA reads TGTGCCAGCAGCTCAAGCGGACAGTCTGGCTACACCTTC. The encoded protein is CASSSSGQSGYTF. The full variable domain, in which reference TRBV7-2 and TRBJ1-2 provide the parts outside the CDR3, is GAGVSQSPSNKVTEKGKDVELRCDPISGHTALYWYRQSLGQGLEFLIYFQGNSAPDKSGLPSDRFSAERTGGSVSTLTIQRTQQEDSAVYLCASSSSGQSGYTFGSGTRLTVV.

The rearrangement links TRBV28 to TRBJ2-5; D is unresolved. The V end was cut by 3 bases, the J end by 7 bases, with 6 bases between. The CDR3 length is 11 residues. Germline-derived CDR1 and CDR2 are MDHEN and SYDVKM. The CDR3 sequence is CASSLSRTQYF. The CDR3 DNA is TGTGCCAGCAGTTTGAGCCGGACCCAGTACTTC.

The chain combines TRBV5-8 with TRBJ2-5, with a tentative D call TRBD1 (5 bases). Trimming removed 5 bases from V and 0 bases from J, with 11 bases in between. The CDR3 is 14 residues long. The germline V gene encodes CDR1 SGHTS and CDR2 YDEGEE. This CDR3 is CASREQVNQETQYF. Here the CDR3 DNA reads TGTGCCAGCAGGGAACAGGTCAACCAAGAGACCCAGTACTTC. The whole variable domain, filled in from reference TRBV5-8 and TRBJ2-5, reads EAGVTQSPTHLIKTRGQQATLRCSPISGHTSVYWYQQALGLGLQFLLWYDEGEERNRGNFPPRFSGRQFPNYSSELNVNALELEDSALYLCASREQVNQETQYFGPGTRLLVL.

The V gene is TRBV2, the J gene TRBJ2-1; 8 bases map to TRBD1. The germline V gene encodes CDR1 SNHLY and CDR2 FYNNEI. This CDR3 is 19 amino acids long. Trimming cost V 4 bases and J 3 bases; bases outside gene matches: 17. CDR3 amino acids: CASSVPDRATSPNYNEQFF. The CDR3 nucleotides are TGTGCCAGCAGTGTTCCGGACAGGGCAACCTCGCCAAACTACAATGAGCAGTTCTTC.

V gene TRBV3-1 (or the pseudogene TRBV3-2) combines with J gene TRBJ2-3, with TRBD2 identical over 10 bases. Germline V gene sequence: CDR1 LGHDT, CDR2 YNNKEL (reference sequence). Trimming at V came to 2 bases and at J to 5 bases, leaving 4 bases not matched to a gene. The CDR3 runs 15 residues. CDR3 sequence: CASSQPGLALDTQYF. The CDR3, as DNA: TGTGCCAGCAGCCAACCGGGACTAGCGCTAGATACGCAGTATTTT.

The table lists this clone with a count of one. CDR3 sequence (DNA): TGTGCCAGCAGCTTAATCGGGGAAGTCTCCTACAATGAGCAGTTCTTC. Protein product: CASSLIGEVSYNEQFF. The V gene is TRBV7-2, the J gene TRBJ2-1; possibly TRBD2 for D (5 bases). V lost 2 bases and J 0 bases, leaving 11 bases between the germline ends. This CDR3 spans 16 amino acids. Germline-derived CDR1 and CDR2 are SGHTA and FQGNSA.

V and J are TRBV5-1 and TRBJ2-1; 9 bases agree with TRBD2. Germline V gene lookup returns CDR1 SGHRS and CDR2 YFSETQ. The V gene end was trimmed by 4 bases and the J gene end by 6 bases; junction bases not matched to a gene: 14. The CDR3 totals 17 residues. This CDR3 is CASSPLPPQAGGNEQFF. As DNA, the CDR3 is TGCGCCAGCAGCCCACTACCTCCCCAAGCGGGGGGCAATGAGCAGTTCTTC. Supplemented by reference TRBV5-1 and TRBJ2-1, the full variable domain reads KAGVTQTPRYLIKTRGQQVTLSCSPISGHRSVSWYQQTPGQGLQFLFEYFSETQRNKGNFPGRFSGRQFSNSRSEMNVSTLELGDSALYLCASSPLPPQAGGNEQFFGPGTRLTVL.

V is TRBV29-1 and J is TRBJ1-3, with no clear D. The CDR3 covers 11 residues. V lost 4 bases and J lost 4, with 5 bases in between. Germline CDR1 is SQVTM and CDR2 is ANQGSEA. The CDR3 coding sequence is TGCAGCGTTGTTCAGGGAAACACCATATATTTT. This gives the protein CSVVQGNTIYF.

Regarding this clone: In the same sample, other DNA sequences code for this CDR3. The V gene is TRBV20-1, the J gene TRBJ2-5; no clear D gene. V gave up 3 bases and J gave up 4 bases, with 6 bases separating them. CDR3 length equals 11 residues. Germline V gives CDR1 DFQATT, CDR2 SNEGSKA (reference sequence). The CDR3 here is CSARVGETQYF. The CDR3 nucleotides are TGCAGTGCTAGGGTAGGAGAGACCCAGTACTTC.

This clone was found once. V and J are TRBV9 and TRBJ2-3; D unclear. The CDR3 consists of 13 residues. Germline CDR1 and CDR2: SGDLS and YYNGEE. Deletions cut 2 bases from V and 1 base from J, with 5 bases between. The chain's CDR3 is CASSVTGTDTQYF. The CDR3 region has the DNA TGTGCCAGCAGCGTTACAGGCACAGATACGCAGTATTTT.

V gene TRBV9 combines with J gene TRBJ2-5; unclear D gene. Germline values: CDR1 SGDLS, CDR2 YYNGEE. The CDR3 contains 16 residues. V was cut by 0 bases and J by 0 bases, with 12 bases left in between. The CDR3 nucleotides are TGTGCCAGCAGCGTAGGGCCCGGGCAGAACCAAGAGACCCAGTACTTC. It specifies CASSVGPGQNQETQYF.

CDR3 region: CASSQDPSSQGNTEAFF. In DNA, the CDR3 is TGTGCCAGCAGCCAAGATCCAAGTTCGCAGGGGAACACTGAAGCTTTCTTT. The J gene is TRBJ1-1, the V gene TRBV4-2, with D perhaps TRBD1 (5 bases). The CDR3 runs to 17 residues. Germline CDR1 is LGHNA and CDR2 is YNFKEQ. V lost 0 bases to trimming and J lost 1 base, with 15 bases between them.

The CDR3 sequence is CASSLGLGDTQYF. CDR3 coding DNA: TGTGCCAGCAGCTTAGGATTAGGAGATACGCAGTATTTT. The chain joins TRBV7-2 to TRBJ2-3, with unresolved D. Germline V gene lookup returns CDR1 SGHTA and CDR2 FQGNSA. Trimming stripped 1 base from V and 5 bases from J, with 7 bases between. This CDR3 is built from 13 residues.

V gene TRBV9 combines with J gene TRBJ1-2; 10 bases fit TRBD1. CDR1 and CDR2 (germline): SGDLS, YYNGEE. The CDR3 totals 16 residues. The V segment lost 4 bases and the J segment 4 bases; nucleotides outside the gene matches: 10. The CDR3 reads CASSQDPTGGLYGYTF. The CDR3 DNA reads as TGTGCCAGCAGCCAAGATCCGACAGGGGGCCTCTATGGCTACACCTTC. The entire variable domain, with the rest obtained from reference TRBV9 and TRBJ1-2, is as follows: DSGVTQTPKHLITATGQRVTLRCSPRSGDLSVYWYQQSLDQGLQFLIQYYNGEERAKGNILERFSAQQFPDLHSELNLSSLELGDSALYFCASSQDPTGGLYGYTFGSGTRLTVV.

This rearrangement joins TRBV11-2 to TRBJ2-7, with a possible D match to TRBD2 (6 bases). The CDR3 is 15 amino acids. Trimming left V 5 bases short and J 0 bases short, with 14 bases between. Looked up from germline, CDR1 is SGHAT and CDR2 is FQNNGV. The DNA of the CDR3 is TGTGCCAGCAGCGGAGGGACGGGTCCCTCCTACGAGCAGTACTTC. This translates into CASSGGTGPSYEQYF.